The 31 T cell receptor beta chains below were found in one sample sequenced in a study of shared clonotypes between healthy human individuals. Repertoires were generated with immunoSEQ multiplex PCR, while TCRdb's copy carries only in-frame clones and drops some. The repertoire holds over a million clones, with approximately 98% as singletons. The source material was naive CD4+ T cells sorted from blood. This sample's subset: CD45RA+ positively selected. The receptors come from a man under 40 in good health.

The rearrangement links TRBV9 to TRBJ2-1; D gene unclear. There are 13 residues in the CDR3. The germline V gene encodes CDR1 SGDLS and CDR2 YYNGEE. V was cut by 4 bases and J by 10 bases, with 15 bases left in between. CDR3 residues: CASSPSVGGEQFF. CDR3 bases: TGTGCCAGCAGCCCATCGGTGGGCGGCGAGCAGTTCTTC.

As regards this clone: Other DNA sequences within the sample encode an identical CDR3. The rearrangement joins TRBV9 to TRBJ1-1, with D maybe TRBD1 (5 bases). Germline V gene sequence: CDR1 SGDLS, CDR2 YYNGEE. V lost 0 bases to trimming and J lost 0 bases, with 6 bases between them. The CDR3 is 14 residues long. The CDR3 nucleotides read TGTGCCAGCAGCGTAGGGGGGATGAACACTGAAGCTTTCTTT. It specifies CASSVGGMNTEAFF. The variable domain in full, with the rest retrieved from reference TRBV9 and TRBJ1-1, is DSGVTQTPKHLITATGQRVTLRCSPRSGDLSVYWYQQSLDQGLQFLIQYYNGEERAKGNILERFSAQQFPDLHSELNLSSLELGDSALYFCASSVGGMNTEAFFGQGTRLTVV.

This chain joins TRBV6-1 and TRBJ1-3; 8 nucleotides align to TRBD1. V was clipped by 6 bases and J by 0 bases; unmatched bases: 4. CDR3 length equals 15 residues. Germline CDR1 MNHNS, CDR2 SASEGT. CDR3 region: CASRGQVISGNTIYF. CDR3 nucleotides: TGTGCCAGCAGGGGACAGGTCATCTCTGGAAACACCATATATTTT.

The table lists this clone with a count of one. The chain has TRBV7-8 and TRBJ2-7; no firm D call. Germline V gene lookup returns CDR1 SGHVS and CDR2 FQNEAQ. This CDR3 is 15 amino acids long. Between the trimmed V and J ends, which lost 4 bases and 0 bases, there was a span of 13 bases. The CDR3 region is CASSSTKGNSYEQYF. The CDR3, as DNA: TGTGCCAGCAGCTCCACGAAGGGTAACTCCTACGAGCAGTACTTC.

This clone occurred once. The chain is built from TRBV18 and TRBJ2-5, with 9 bases that match TRBD2. J gave up 2 bases and V 7 bases, and 8 bases lay outside the gene matches. This CDR3 is 15 amino acids long. CDR1 is KGHSH and CDR2 is LQKENI in the germline V gene. The CDR3 sequence is CASWKAGGAQETQYF. Written as DNA, the CDR3 is TGTGCCAGCTGGAAGGCGGGAGGGGCGCAAGAGACCCAGTACTTC.

The chain combines TRBV5-4 with TRBJ2-5; D is perhaps TRBD2 (5 bases). The CDR3 spans 13 residues. In germline, CDR1 is SGHNT, CDR2 YYREEE (reference sequence). The V gene lost 3 bases and the J gene lost 2 bases, with 8 bases spanning the gap. The CDR3 sequence: CASSSGFQETQYF. DNA of the CDR3: TGTGCCAGCAGCTCGGGGTTTCAAGAGACCCAGTACTTC.

The chain couples TRBV20-1 to TRBJ1-2; D call uncertain. The V gene lost 6 bases and the J gene lost 10 bases, with 12 bases spanning the gap. Germline V gives CDR1 DFQATT, CDR2 SNEGSKA (reference sequence). CDR3 length: 10 amino acids. This chain's CDR3 is CSAVNGDYTF. The CDR3 DNA reads as TGCAGTGCGGTTAACGGGGACTACACCTTC.

The chain recombines TRBV6-5 with TRBJ2-7; possible D gene TRBD2, 5 bases. The CDR3 is 11 amino acids. V lost 6 bases to trimming and J lost 10 bases, with 13 bases between them. Germline V CDR1 and CDR2: MNHEY, SVGAGI. The CDR3 spells CASSLGEGQYF. DNA of the CDR3: TGTGCCAGCAGCCTGGGTGAGGGACAGTACTTC.

The chain couples TRBV11-2 to TRBJ2-7, with D hard to call. Germline CDR1 SGHAT, CDR2 FQNNGV. Trimming removed 1 base from V and 7 bases from J, with 14 bases in between. The CDR3 contains 14 residues. The CDR3 bases are TGTGCCAGCAGCTTAGGTCCAGGATTGGGAGAGCAGTACTTC. Protein: CASSLGPGLGEQYF.

J is TRBJ2-1 and V is TRBV9, with D possibly TRBD1 on 6 matching bases. Germline V gene data show CDR1 as SGDLS and CDR2 as YYNGEE. V shed 0 bases and J shed 4 bases, with 8 bases lying between them. This CDR3 is built from 14 residues. Here the CDR3 reads CASSVGGQYNEQFF. CDR3 nucleotides: TGTGCCAGCAGCGTAGGGGGACAATACAATGAGCAGTTCTTC.

The V call is TRBV19, the J call TRBJ2-2; D perhaps matches TRBD2 (6 bases). The ends were cut back, 3 bases at V and 6 bases at J, with 8 bases in the middle. The CDR3 length is 13 residues. CDR1 and CDR2 from the germline V gene are LNHDA and SQIVND (reference sequence). As DNA, the CDR3 is TGTGCCAGTAGTATGACGGGGGCCGGGGAGCTGTTTTTT. It encodes CASSMTGAGELFF.

This chain links TRBV5-5 with TRBJ2-2; D might be TRBD1 or TRBD2, each matching 5 bases. Germline V lookup: CDR1 SGHKS, CDR2 YYEKEE (reference sequence). Trimming cost V 4 bases and J 7 bases, with 14 bases left between them. The CDR3 has 14 residues. The CDR3, as DNA: TGTGCCAGCAGCACACTAGGGGCAGGCGGGGAGCTGTTTTTT. Protein: CASSTLGAGGELFF.

This chain joins TRBV10-3 and TRBJ1-4; maybe TRBD1 (5 bases). CDR3 length equals 13 residues. CDR1 and CDR2 from the germline V gene are ENHRY and SYGVKD. V lost 4 bases, J lost 8 bases, and 11 bases lay in between. CDR3 DNA: TGTGCCATCAGTGCAGGGTTTCCGGAAAAACTGTTTTTT. It is translated as CAISAGFPEKLFF.

The CDR3 DNA reads as TGTGCCAGCAGCTTGGGTAACAGGGGAAAATCCTACGAGCAGTACTTC. This translates into CASSLGNRGKSYEQYF. The chain employs TRBV5-4 and TRBJ2-7; 7 bases map to TRBD1. V trimming: 0 bases; J trimming: 1 base; junction bases outside the gene matches: 7. The CDR3 has 16 amino acids. Germline CDR1 reads SGHNT; CDR2 reads YYREEE (reference sequence).

V is TRBV11-2 and J is TRBJ2-2; D remains ambiguous. V was clipped by 5 bases and J by 0 bases, with 13 bases between them. Germline CDR1 SGHAT, CDR2 FQNNGV. The CDR3 length is 16 residues. DNA of the CDR3: TGTGCCAGCAGCCCCGGAACCAGCGCGAACACCGGGGAGCTGTTTTTT. It yields the protein CASSPGTSANTGELFF.

This chain joins TRBV7-3 and TRBJ2-5; 13 bases fit TRBD2. The CDR3 length is 15 residues. J was trimmed by 5 bases and V by 5 bases; bases with no gene match: 5. Germline loops: CDR1 SGHTA, CDR2 FQGTGA. CDR3 sequence: CASSRLAGGGETQYF. The DNA of the CDR3 is TGTGCCAGCAGCCGACTAGCGGGAGGCGGGGAGACCCAGTACTTC.

The genes are TRBV29-1 and TRBJ2-5; D gene uncertain. The germline V and J ends were trimmed by 7 bases and 1 base, with 13 bases remaining between them. Germline V lookup: CDR1 SQVTM, CDR2 ANQGSEA. The CDR3 runs 13 residues. The CDR3 spells CSAVPGPQETQYF. The CDR3 DNA sequence: TGCAGCGCGGTCCCGGGCCCCCAAGAGACCCAGTACTTC. Together with reference TRBV29-1 and TRBJ2-5, the CDR3 gives the full variable domain: SAVISQKPSRDICQRGTSLTIQCQVDSQVTMMFWYRQQPGQSLTLIATANQGSEATYESGFVIDKFPISRPNLTFSTLTVSNMSPEDSSIYLCSAVPGPQETQYFGPGTRLLVL.

A remark on this clone: The sample carries other DNA sequences with the same CDR3. J is TRBJ1-2 and V is TRBV28, with D unresolved. Germline V gene data show CDR1 as MDHEN and CDR2 as SYDVKM. This CDR3 region has 11 residues. Trimming took off 6 bases at V and 4 bases at J, with 6 bases between the two ends. CDR3 loop: CASSMPYGYTF. CDR3 nucleotide sequence: TGTGCCAGCAGCATGCCCTATGGCTACACCTTC.

This chain connects TRBV19 to TRBJ2-5, with a tentative D call TRBD1 (6 bases). This CDR3 is 16 amino acids long. V lost 6 bases and J lost 5, with 22 bases in between. Germline-derived CDR1 and CDR2 are LNHDA and SQIVND (reference sequence). The CDR3, as DNA: TGTGCCAGTAGCCCTGCCCTAGCCCAGGGGCGCGAGACCCAGTACTTC. This codes for CASSPALAQGRETQYF.

Details on this clone: Other nucleotide sequences in the sample specify the same CDR3. This chain uses TRBV18 with TRBJ2-7; 8 bases line up with TRBD2. Losses at the gene ends were 0 bases for V and 2 bases for J; bases not matched to a gene: 3. Per germline, CDR1 KGHSH and CDR2 LQKENI. CDR3 length: 15 amino acids. CDR3 coding DNA: TGTGCCAGCTCACCACCTTCGGGGGGGCCCTACGAGCAGTACTTC. Protein product: CASSPPSGGPYEQYF. The variable domain in full, with the rest retrieved from reference TRBV18 and TRBJ2-7, is NAGVMQNPRHLVRRRGQEARLRCSPMKGHSHVYWYRQLPEEGLKFMVYLQKENIIDESGMPKERFSAEFPKEGPSILRIQQVVRGDSAAYFCASSPPSGGPYEQYFGPGTRLTVT.

This sequence joins TRBV30 and TRBJ1-1; D is unresolved. V lost 2 bases and J 0 bases, leaving 10 bases between the germline ends. From germline, CDR1 is GTSNPN and CDR2 SVGIG (reference sequence). The CDR3 loop spans 14 amino acids. The chain's CDR3 is CAWSRIQMNTEAFF. In nucleotides, the CDR3 is TGTGCCTGGAGTAGGATACAGATGAACACTGAAGCTTTCTTT.

The chain is built from TRBV6-6 and TRBJ1-1; D not certain. The CDR3 is made up of 15 amino acids. Germline lookup yields CDR1 MNHNY and CDR2 SVGAGI (reference sequence). The ends were cut back, 0 bases at V and 0 bases at J, with 8 bases in the middle. The CDR3 spells CASSYSIQLNTEAFF. CDR3 DNA: TGTGCCAGCAGTTACTCGATCCAGTTGAACACTGAAGCTTTCTTT.

This chain uses TRBV5-1 with TRBJ2-3, with 7 bases matching TRBD2. The junction had 3 bases not matched to a gene; V was cut back by 0 bases and J by 5 bases. The germline V gene has CDR1 SGHRS and CDR2 YFSETQ. The CDR3 runs 14 residues. In nucleotides, the CDR3 is TGCGCCAGCAGCTTGGTTCCTAGCGGAGATACGCAGTATTTT. Translation: CASSLVPSGDTQYF.

The chain is built from TRBV7-3 and TRBJ2-7; the D is unclear. There are 12 residues in the CDR3. Between the trimmed V and J ends, which lost 4 bases and 6 bases, there was a span of 10 bases. CDR1 is SGHTA, CDR2 FQGTGA, per germline. For the CDR3, the DNA is TGTGCCAGCAGCTCGAGGTCGGGCGAGCAGTACTTC. Protein product: CASSSRSGEQYF.

The V gene is TRBV28, the J gene TRBJ1-2, with a weak D call TRBD1 (5 bases). The CDR3 loop spans 14 amino acids. V lost 7 bases and J 4 bases, leaving 16 bases between the germline ends. Per germline, CDR1 MDHEN and CDR2 SYDVKM. The CDR3 reads CASNARGRVYGYTF. Written as DNA, the CDR3 is TGTGCCAGCAACGCCCGGGGGAGGGTCTATGGCTACACCTTC.

Concerning this clone itself: The same CDR3 also results from other DNA sequences found in this sample. This chain uses TRBV6-5 with TRBJ2-7; D could derive from TRBD1 or TRBD2 (5 bases each). The CDR3 loop spans 15 amino acids. V was cut by 0 bases and J by 0 bases, with 9 bases left in between. CDR1 and CDR2 (germline): MNHEY, SVGAGI. Written as DNA, the CDR3 is TGTGCCAGCAGTTACTCGAGGGGCACCTCCTACGAGCAGTACTTC. This codes for CASSYSRGTSYEQYF.

The chain couples TRBV14 to TRBJ2-3; D gene uncertain. V was cut by 4 bases and J by 2 bases, with 16 bases left in between. Germline CDR1 is SGHDN and CDR2 is FVKESK. This CDR3 contains 16 residues. The CDR3 is CASSLAGRGATDTQYF. CDR3 DNA: TGTGCCAGCAGCCTTGCTGGCCGCGGTGCCACAGATACGCAGTATTTT.

The V call is TRBV20-1, the J call TRBJ2-7; no definite D call. Trimming pared 6 bases from V and 7 bases from J, leaving 13 bases between. The germline V gene has CDR1 DFQATT and CDR2 SNEGSKA (reference sequence). The CDR3 runs to 11 residues. CDR3 sequence: CSATRLEEQYF. Here the CDR3 DNA reads TGCAGTGCCACCCGACTTGAAGAGCAGTACTTC.

The rearrangement uses TRBV28 and TRBJ2-1; the D is unclear. Trimming took off 6 bases at V and 8 bases at J, with 14 bases between the two ends. Per germline, CDR1 MDHEN and CDR2 SYDVKM. This CDR3 is built from 13 residues. This CDR3 is CASSQWAQDEQFF. DNA of the CDR3: TGTGCCAGCAGCCAGTGGGCCCAGGATGAGCAGTTCTTC.

This chain joins TRBV11-3 and TRBJ2-2; D call uncertain. The CDR3 loop spans 14 amino acids. Germline V gene data show CDR1 as SGHNT and CDR2 as YENEEA. Trimming left V 0 bases short and J 1 base short, with 3 bases between. CDR3 in amino acids: CASSLDLNTGELFF. The CDR3 DNA is TGTGCCAGCAGCTTAGATCTGAACACCGGGGAGCTGTTTTTT.

CDR3 protein: CASSLNGQIPGELFF. The DNA of the CDR3 is TGTGCCAGCAGCTTAAACGGTCAAATTCCCGGGGAGCTGTTTTTT. The V call is TRBV11-3, the J call TRBJ2-2; D gene unclear. The CDR3 length is 15 residues. Germline CDR1 reads SGHNT; CDR2 reads YENEEA. V was pared by 2 bases and J by 6 bases, with 13 bases between.